This entry features one TCR beta chain sequence. This clonotype appeared a few times. Its cognate antigen has yet to be identified. No qualities accompany the bases; no much larger clone lies one base away. Libraries were constructed by PCR. The sequencer was an Illumina HiSeq 2500. TCR libraries were prepared with molecular barcoding, using unique molecular identifiers to normalize TCRbeta repertoire quantification. Using fastp trimming at Q25 and MiXCR clonotype assembly, TCRdb reanalyzed the public sequencing data and kept in-frame beta chains. For every CDR3 protein sequence, its rows merge into one entry that carries the most common genes and DNA. The sample profile shows 250,000 to 350,000 distinct CDR3 sequences; over 8% of them were found once. The ten largest make up roughly a tenth of the sample. There are 14 amino acids in the CDR3, from cysteine to phenylalanine inclusive. The retained sequence is limited to the CDR3, 42 bases, with the frame set at the first base. V is cut back by 7 bases and J by 2 bases, with 5 bases in the junction unmatched.

This specimen comes from a study of T-cell reconstitution after alpha-beta-depleted transplantation in children (dated by TCRdb to 2016 to 2017). With regard to the full study: T-cell immune reconstitution after TCRalphabeta/CD19-depleted allogeneic hematopoietic cell transplantation in children was quantitatively tracked in the study by means of TCR repertoire profiling.

The sample was PBMCs from the stem cell graft donor, taken from the stem cell graft. The rearranged chain carries TRBV12-3 or TRBV12-4 and TRBJ1-3; TRBD1 agrees with 7 junctional bases. The origin of this receptor is a human donor who donated a stem cell graft to a child with SCID. The CDR3 region: CASTLGTAGNTIYF. The DNA sequence is TGTGCCAGCACCTTGGGGACAGCTGGAAACACCATATATTTT.